These 8 T cell receptor beta chains came from one sample sequenced in a study of blood T cell repertoires in COVID-19. Method: immunoSEQ multiplex PCR; TCRdb's copy keeps in-frame clones and lacks some. This sample has about 58,000 clones, with about 88% found just once. Sequencing was performed on peripheral blood. These TCRs come from a woman aged 55-70 years with active COVID-19.

CDR3 DNA: TGCGCCAGCGGTTTAGGGCTAGCGGGCGGGGAGACCCAGTACTTC. It yields the protein CASGLGLAGGETQYF. This sequence joins TRBV5-1 and TRBJ2-5; 8 nucleotides line up with TRBD2. V lost 7 bases, J lost 5 bases, and 13 bases stayed unmatched. The CDR3 has 15 residues. Germline V lookup: CDR1 SGHRS, CDR2 YFSETQ.

The chain couples TRBV3-1 (or the pseudogene TRBV3-2) to TRBJ2-5; D perhaps matches TRBD2 (5 bases). The V and J ends lost 2 bases and 2 bases respectively, with 6 bases between them. The CDR3 spans 13 residues. CDR1 and CDR2 (germline): LGHDT, YNNKEL (reference sequence). The CDR3 DNA follows: TGTGCCAGCAGCCAATTAGCGCAAGAGACCCAGTACTTC. It translates to CASSQLAQETQYF.

The V gene is TRBV5-8, the J gene TRBJ2-1, with 7 bases lining up with TRBD1. The germline gives CDR1 SGHTS, CDR2 YDEGEE. The ends lost 4 bases at V and 10 bases at J; junction bases unmatched: 14. CDR3 length: 15 amino acids. The CDR3 bases are TGTGCCAGCAGCCGCCTTAGACAGGGAGACGTCGAGCAGTTCTTC. Its protein product is CASSRLRQGDVEQFF.

This chain uses TRBV2 with TRBJ2-3; D is possibly TRBD2 (5 bases). The V and J ends lost 9 bases and 6 bases respectively, with 16 bases between them. This CDR3 comprises 13 residues. Germline V lookup: CDR1 SNHLY, CDR2 FYNNEI. CDR3: CARGVASSDTQYF. CDR3 DNA sequence: TGTGCCAGGGGCGTAGCATCTAGCGATACGCAGTATTTT.

This chain uses TRBV19 with TRBJ2-3, with TRBD1 identical over 7 bases. V lost 4 bases to trimming and J lost 11 bases; unmatched junction nucleotides: 3. Germline CDR1 is LNHDA and CDR2 is SQIVND (reference sequence). The CDR3 totals 11 residues. CDR3 region: CASSNRDRQYF. The CDR3 nucleotides read TGTGCCAGTAGTAACCGGGACAGGCAGTATTTT.

This chain joins TRBV9 and TRBJ2-7, with D perhaps matching TRBD1 (5 bases). The V and J ends lost 0 bases and 4 bases respectively, with 11 bases between them. Germline CDR1 reads SGDLS; CDR2 reads YYNGEE. The CDR3 has 14 residues. Here the CDR3 reads CASSVAGKSYEQYF. Written as DNA, the CDR3 is TGTGCCAGCAGCGTAGCAGGGAAATCATACGAGCAGTACTTC.

This chain connects TRBV5-1 to TRBJ2-3, with 10 nucleotides matching TRBD2. Germline CDR1 and CDR2: SGHRS and YFSETQ. The J segment lost 6 bases and the V segment lost 5 bases, leaving 9 bases of the junction unmatched. This CDR3 has 15 amino acids. CDR3 nucleotide sequence: TGCGCCAGCAGGGCTAGCGGGGGCTTTTTGGATACGCAGTATTTT. Protein: CASRASGGFLDTQYF.

This chain links TRBV19 with TRBJ2-5; maybe TRBD2 (5 bases). The CDR3 runs to 14 residues. Looked up from germline, CDR1 is LNHDA and CDR2 is SQIVND (reference sequence). The ends were cut back, 6 bases at V and 2 bases at J, with 13 bases in the middle. The CDR3 sequence is CASRRSRGQETQYF. The CDR3, as DNA: TGTGCCAGTAGGCGTAGTAGAGGGCAAGAGACCCAGTACTTC.